The text below deals with one TCR beta chain. Antigen unknown. This may be a read error: a much more frequent sequence differs by one nucleotide. These data originate in a study of blood T cells in healthy people across ages. The study, taken as a whole, reports: Per-million-T-cell TCR beta diversity fell roughly linearly with age. Unsorted PBMC material precluded a definitive naive versus antigen-experienced comparison.

With a J-beta primer mix and a sample-barcoded 5' primer, a second PCR ran roughly 6 to 12 cycles. Researchers report that each sample yielded at least 2.5 million CDR3-containing paired-end reads. TCRdb reprocessed the 5' RACE reads via MiXCR and lists one record per CDR3 protein. The table includes approximately 1.5 million distinct CDR3 sequences, roughly 32% detected once. The sample taken for sequencing was blood. This clonotype originated in a woman younger than 45 in good health.

CDR3 bases: TGTGCCAGCGGCGTCTCGGGCGGGGGGGCCTACGAGCAGTACTTC. Protein sequence: CASGVSGGGAYEQYF. V is TRBV7-9 and J is TRBJ2-7, with 9 bases aligning to TRBD2. V lost 8 bases to trimming and J lost 2 bases; unmatched junction nucleotides: 10. The germline CDR1 and CDR2 sequences are SEHNR and FQNEAQ (reference sequence). This CDR3 is built from 15 residues.